This T cell receptor (beta chain) was sequenced during a study of T cells in localized non-small cell lung cancer. Points on this clone: Its antigen remains unidentified.

Here immunoSEQ multiplex PCR was the method, and the copy in TCRdb shows in-frame clones only, minus some. The sample contains around 15,000 clones, roughly 89% of which appear only once. The CDR3 spans 15 residues. Germline lookup yields CDR1 KGHSH and CDR2 LQKENI. Broader study findings: Overall survival was longer when the density of T cells in the blood was higher. Across samples, adjacent lung featured a median roughly 61 of the top 100 tumor clones.

The chain employs TRBV18 and TRBJ1-3, with unresolved D. The J call may be wrong; the DNA end is better matched by TRBJ2-2. The source was peripheral blood mononuclear cells, collected before any cancer treatment. This clonotype was obtained from a man aged 40-75 years with stage III lung adenocarcinoma. The CDR3 DNA sequence: TGTGCCAGCTCACCAAGTAGGGCTAACACCGGGGAGCTGTTTTTT. Translation: CASSPSRANTGELFF.